This T cell receptor beta chain was documented in a study of blood T cell repertoires in COVID-19. Study context: Some COVID-19 samples were acute and others convalescent; all came from the United States, Italy and Spain. From T cells, B-cell-depleted T cells, or PBMCs came the material, which was cDNA or gDNA.

Unmatched junction bases numbered 19, after V lost 5 bases and J lost 4 bases. This CDR3 region has 19 residues. The germline CDR1 and CDR2 sequences are MNHEY and SMNVEV (reference sequence). Authors' methods: Estimated nucleated cell counts came from reference gene primer amplification. Libraries were prepared by immunoSEQ multiplex PCR; TCRdb keeps only in-frame clonotypes and omits some of them. V and J calls and clone size follow that table, whereas D and trimming were derived from the DNA. The table includes 85,000 to 120,000 clones, about 85% detected once. Only a few counts were recorded for this clone. Patients at the Seattle site were enrolled during active infection and followed longitudinally.

The sample was peripheral blood. This TCR was sampled from a woman between 45 and 65 years old with COVID-19, enrolled during active disease. The V and J genes are TRBV27 and TRBJ1-2, with 10 bases matching TRBD1. Here the CDR3 reads CASSLHRQGAAGHSYGYTF. In nucleotides, the CDR3 is TGTGCCAGCAGTCTCCATCGACAGGGGGCGGCGGGTCATTCCTATGGCTACACCTTC.